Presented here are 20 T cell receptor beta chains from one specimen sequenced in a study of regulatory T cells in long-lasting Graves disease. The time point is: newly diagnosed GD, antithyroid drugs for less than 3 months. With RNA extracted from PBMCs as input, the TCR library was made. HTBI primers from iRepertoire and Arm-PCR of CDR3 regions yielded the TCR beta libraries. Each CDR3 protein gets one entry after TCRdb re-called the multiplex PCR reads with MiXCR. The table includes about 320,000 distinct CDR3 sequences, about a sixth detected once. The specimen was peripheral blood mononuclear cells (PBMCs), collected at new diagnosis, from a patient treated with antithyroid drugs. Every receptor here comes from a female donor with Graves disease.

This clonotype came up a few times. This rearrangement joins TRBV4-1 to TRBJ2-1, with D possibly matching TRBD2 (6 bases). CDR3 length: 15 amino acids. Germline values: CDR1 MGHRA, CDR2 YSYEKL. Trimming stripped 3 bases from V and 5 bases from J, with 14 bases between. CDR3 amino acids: CASSQYLAVHNEQFF. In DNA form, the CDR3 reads TGCGCCAGCAGCCAGTACTTAGCGGTACACAATGAGCAGTTCTTC.

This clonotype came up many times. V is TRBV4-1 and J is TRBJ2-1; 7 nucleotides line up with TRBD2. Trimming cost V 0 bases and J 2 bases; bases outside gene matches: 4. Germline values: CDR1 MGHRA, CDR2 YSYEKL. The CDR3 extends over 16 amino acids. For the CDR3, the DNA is TGCGCCAGCAGCCAAGAGGGGGACTACCCCTACAATGAGCAGTTCTTC. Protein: CASSQEGDYPYNEQFF.

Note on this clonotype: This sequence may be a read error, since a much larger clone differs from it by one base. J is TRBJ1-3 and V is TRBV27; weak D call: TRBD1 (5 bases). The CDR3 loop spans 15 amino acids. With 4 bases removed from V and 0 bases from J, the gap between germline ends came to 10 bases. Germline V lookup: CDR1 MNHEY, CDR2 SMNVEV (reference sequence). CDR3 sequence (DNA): TGTGCCAGCAGTTCAAGCAGGGACTCTGGAAACACCATATATTTT. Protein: CASSSSRDSGNTIYF.

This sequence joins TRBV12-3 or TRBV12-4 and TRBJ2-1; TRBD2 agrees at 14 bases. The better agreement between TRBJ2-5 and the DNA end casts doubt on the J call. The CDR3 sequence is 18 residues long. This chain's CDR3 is CASSPGLAGEGLQETQYF. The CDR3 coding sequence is TGTGCCAGCTCCCCGGGACTAGCGGGAGAGGGGTTGCAAGAGACCCAGTACTTC.

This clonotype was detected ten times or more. In DNA form, the CDR3 reads TGTGCCAGCAGTGCGGCAGGGATGGGGAAGGGCTACGAGCAGTACTTC. The encoded protein is CASSAAGMGKGYEQYF. This rearrangement joins TRBV6-1 to TRBJ2-7, with D possibly being TRBD1 (5 bases). Germline lookup yields CDR1 MNHNS and CDR2 SASEGT. The CDR3 is made up of 16 amino acids. V was clipped by 4 bases and J by 3 bases, with 19 bases between them.

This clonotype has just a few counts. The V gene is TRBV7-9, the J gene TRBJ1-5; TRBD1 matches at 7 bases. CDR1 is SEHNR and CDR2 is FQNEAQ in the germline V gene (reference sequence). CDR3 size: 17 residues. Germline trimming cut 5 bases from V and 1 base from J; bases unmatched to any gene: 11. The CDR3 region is CASSATGVGRSNQPQHF. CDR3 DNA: TGTGCCAGCAGCGCTACAGGGGTCGGTCGGAGCAATCAGCCCCAGCATTTT.

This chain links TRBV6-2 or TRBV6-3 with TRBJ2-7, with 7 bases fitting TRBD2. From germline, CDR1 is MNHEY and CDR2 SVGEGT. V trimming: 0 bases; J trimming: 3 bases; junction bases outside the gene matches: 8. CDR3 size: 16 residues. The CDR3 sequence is CASSYSPLADLYEQYF. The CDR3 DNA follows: TGTGCCAGCAGTTACTCCCCCCTAGCGGATCTCTACGAGCAGTACTTC.

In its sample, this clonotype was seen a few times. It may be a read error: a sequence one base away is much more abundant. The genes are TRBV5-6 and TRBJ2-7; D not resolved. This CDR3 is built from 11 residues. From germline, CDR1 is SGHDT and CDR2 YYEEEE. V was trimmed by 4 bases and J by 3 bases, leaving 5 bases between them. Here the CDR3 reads CASSRYYEQYF. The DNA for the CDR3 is TGTGCCAGCAGCCGGTACTACGAGCAGTACTTC.

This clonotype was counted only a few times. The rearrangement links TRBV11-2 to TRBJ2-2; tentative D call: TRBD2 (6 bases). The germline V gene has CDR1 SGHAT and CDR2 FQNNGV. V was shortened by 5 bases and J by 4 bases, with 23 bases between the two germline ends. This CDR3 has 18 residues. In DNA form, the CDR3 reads TGTGCCAGCAGCCCCCTATTGGGGGGTCTAGAGGGCACCGGGGAGCTGTTTTTT. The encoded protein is CASSPLLGGLEGTGELFF.

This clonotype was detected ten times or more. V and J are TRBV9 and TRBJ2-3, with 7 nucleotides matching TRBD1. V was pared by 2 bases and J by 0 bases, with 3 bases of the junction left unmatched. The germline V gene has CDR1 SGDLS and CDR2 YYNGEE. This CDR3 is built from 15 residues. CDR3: CASSVRTGSTDTQYF. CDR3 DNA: TGTGCCAGCAGCGTGAGGACAGGCAGCACAGATACGCAGTATTTT. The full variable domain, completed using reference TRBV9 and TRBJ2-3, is DSGVTQTPKHLITATGQRVTLRCSPRSGDLSVYWYQQSLDQGLQFLIQYYNGEERAKGNILERFSAQQFPDLHSELNLSSLELGDSALYFCASSVRTGSTDTQYFGPGTRLTVL.

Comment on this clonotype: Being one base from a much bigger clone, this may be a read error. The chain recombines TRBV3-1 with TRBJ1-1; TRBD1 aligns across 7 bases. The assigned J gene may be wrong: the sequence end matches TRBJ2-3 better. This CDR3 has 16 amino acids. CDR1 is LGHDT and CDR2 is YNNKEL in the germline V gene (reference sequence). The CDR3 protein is CASSLDPGQIGDTQYF. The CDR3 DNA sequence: TGTGCCAGCAGCCTAGATCCGGGACAGATAGGAGATACGCAGTATTTT.

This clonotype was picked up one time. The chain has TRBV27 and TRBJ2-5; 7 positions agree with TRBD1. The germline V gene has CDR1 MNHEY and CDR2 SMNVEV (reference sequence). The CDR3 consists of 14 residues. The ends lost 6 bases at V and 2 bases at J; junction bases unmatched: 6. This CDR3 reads CASRLQGQQETQYF. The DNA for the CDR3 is TGTGCCAGCAGGCTACAGGGGCAGCAAGAGACCCAGTACTTC.

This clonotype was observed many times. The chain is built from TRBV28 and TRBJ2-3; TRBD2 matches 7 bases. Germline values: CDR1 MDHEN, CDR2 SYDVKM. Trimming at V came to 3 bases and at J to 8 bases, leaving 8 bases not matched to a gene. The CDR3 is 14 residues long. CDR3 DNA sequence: TGTGCCAGCAGTTTGGGCGGGGGAGCAGGTACGCAGTATTTT. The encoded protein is CASSLGGGAGTQYF.

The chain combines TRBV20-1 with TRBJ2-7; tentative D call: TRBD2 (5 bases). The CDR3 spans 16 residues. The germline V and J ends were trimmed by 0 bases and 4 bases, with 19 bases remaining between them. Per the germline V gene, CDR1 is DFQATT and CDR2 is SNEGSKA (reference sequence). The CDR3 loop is CSARDLDGNELYEQYF. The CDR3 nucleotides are TGCAGTGCTAGAGATCTGGACGGGAATGAACTTTACGAGCAGTACTTC.

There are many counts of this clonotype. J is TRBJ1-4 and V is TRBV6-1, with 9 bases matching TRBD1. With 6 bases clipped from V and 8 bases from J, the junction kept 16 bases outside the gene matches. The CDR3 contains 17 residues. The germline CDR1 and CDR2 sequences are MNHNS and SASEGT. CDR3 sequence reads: CASSRTGGAVGLEKLFF. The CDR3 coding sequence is TGTGCCAGCAGCCGTACAGGGGGCGCGGTAGGATTGGAAAAACTGTTTTTT.

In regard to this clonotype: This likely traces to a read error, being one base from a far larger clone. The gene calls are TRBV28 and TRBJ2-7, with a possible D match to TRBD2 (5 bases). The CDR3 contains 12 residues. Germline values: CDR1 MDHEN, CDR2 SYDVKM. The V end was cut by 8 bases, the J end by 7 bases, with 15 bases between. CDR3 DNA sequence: TGTGCCAGCTTGAGGGTGGGTAATGAGCAGTACTTC. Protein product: CASLRVGNEQYF.

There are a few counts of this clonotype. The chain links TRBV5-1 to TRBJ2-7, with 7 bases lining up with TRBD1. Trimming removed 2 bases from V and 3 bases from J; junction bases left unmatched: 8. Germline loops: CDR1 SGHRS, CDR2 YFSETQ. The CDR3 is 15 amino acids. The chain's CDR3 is CASSFTGQDLYEQYF. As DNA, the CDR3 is TGCGCCAGCAGCTTTACAGGACAGGACCTCTACGAGCAGTACTTC.

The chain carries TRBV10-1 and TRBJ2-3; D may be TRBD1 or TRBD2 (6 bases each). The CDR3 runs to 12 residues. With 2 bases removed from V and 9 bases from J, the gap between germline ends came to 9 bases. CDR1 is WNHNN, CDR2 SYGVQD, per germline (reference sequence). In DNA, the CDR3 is TGCGCCAGCAGTGAGCGGGGGCCGACGCAGTATTTT. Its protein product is CASSERGPTQYF.

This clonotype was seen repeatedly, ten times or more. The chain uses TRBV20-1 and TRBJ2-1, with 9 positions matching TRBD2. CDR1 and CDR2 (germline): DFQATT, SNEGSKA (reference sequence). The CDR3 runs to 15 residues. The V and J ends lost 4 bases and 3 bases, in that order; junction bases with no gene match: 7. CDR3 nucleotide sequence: TGCAGTGCTACCCCGACTAGCGGAAACTACAATGAGCAGTTCTTC. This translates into CSATPTSGNYNEQFF.

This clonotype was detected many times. The CDR3 reads CASSLTIMNTEAFF. The CDR3 coding sequence is TGTGCCAGCAGTTTAACCATCATGAACACTGAAGCTTTCTTT. The rearrangement joins TRBV27 to TRBJ1-1; D remains unclear. The length of the CDR3 is 14 residues. Germline V lookup: CDR1 MNHEY, CDR2 SMNVEV (reference sequence). The V gene lost 2 bases and the J gene lost 0 bases, with 7 bases spanning the gap.